These 21 T cell receptor beta chains originate from one sample sequenced in a study of cytomegalovirus exposure and HLA in healthy donors. The PCR used 60 Vbeta and 13 Jbeta primers. Libraries were prepared by immunoSEQ multiplex PCR; TCRdb keeps only in-frame clonotypes and omits some of them. The sample yields 200,000 to 300,000 clones, roughly 81% seen once. The sample taken for sequencing was PBMCs. The receptors shown here come from a woman aged 40 to 55 in good health and CMV-seropositive.

The rearrangement links TRBV18 to TRBJ2-1; 9 positions agree with TRBD1. The length of the CDR3 is 13 residues. Germline V gives CDR1 KGHSH, CDR2 LQKENI. The V and J ends lost 5 bases and 10 bases, in that order; junction bases with no gene match: 6. This CDR3 reads CASSSQGAQEQFF. Written as DNA, the CDR3 is TGTGCCAGCTCATCACAGGGGGCCCAAGAGCAGTTCTTC.

This clone was counted a single time. The rearrangement joins TRBV7-8 to TRBJ2-3; a weak D match, TRBD2 (5 bases). The V gene's germline CDR1 is SGHVS and CDR2 FQNEAQ. This CDR3 is 16 amino acids long. The V and J ends lost 2 bases and 0 bases respectively, with 12 bases between them. CDR3 sequence (DNA): TGTGCCAGCAGCTTATGGCGGGCTACTAGCACAGATACGCAGTATTTT. Its protein is CASSLWRATSTDTQYF.

The chain carries TRBV5-1 and TRBJ2-1; D is unclear. Germline V gene sequence: CDR1 SGHRS, CDR2 YFSETQ. V lost 4 bases to trimming and J lost 10 bases, with 15 bases between them. The CDR3 runs to 13 residues. This CDR3 is CASSLSVNQEQFF. The CDR3 region has the DNA TGCGCCAGCAGCCTCAGCGTTAATCAGGAGCAGTTCTTC. The entire variable domain, with the rest obtained from reference TRBV5-1 and TRBJ2-1, is as follows: KAGVTQTPRYLIKTRGQQVTLSCSPISGHRSVSWYQQTPGQGLQFLFEYFSETQRNKGNFPGRFSGRQFSNSRSEMNVSTLELGDSALYLCASSLSVNQEQFFGPGTRLTVL.

V and J are TRBV6-4 and TRBJ1-5; D gene uncertain. The CDR3 spans 14 residues. Germline loops: CDR1 MRHNA, CDR2 SNTAGT. V lost 2 bases and J lost 5, with 10 bases in between. The CDR3 DNA reads TGTGCCAGCAGTGACGCAGGAATAGATCAGCCCCAGCATTTT. This encodes CASSDAGIDQPQHF.

This clone has just a few counts. This chain joins TRBV7-2 and TRBJ1-5; 12 positions match TRBD1. This CDR3 is built from 15 residues. Trimming at V came to 5 bases and at J to 5 bases, leaving 4 bases not matched to a gene. The germline V gene has CDR1 SGHTA and CDR2 FQGNSA. CDR3 DNA: TGTGCCAGCAGCGCAGGGACAGGGGGCTATCAGCCCCAGCATTTT. It translates to CASSAGTGGYQPQHF.

The genes are TRBV5-1 and TRBJ2-5; possibly TRBD2 for D (5 bases). Trimming cost V 0 bases and J 1 base, with 7 bases left between them. The length of the CDR3 is 14 residues. The germline V gene encodes CDR1 SGHRS and CDR2 YFSETQ. This CDR3 is CASSLVRGQETQYF. The CDR3 nucleotides are TGCGCCAGCAGCTTGGTCCGGGGCCAAGAGACCCAGTACTTC.

The genes are TRBV18 and TRBJ1-3; possible D gene TRBD1, 5 bases. CDR1 is KGHSH, CDR2 LQKENI, per germline. The V end lost 3 bases, the J end lost 0 bases, and 12 bases lay between the germline ends. The CDR3 totals 16 residues. DNA of the CDR3: TGTGCCAGCTCACCTCCGGGACTTAGCTCTGGAAACACCATATATTTT. Translation: CASSPPGLSSGNTIYF.

The chain carries TRBV11-2 and TRBJ1-1, with D tentatively TRBD1 (5 bases). The V end was cut by 0 bases, the J end by 11 bases, with 10 bases between. The CDR3 spans 12 residues. Germline lookup yields CDR1 SGHAT and CDR2 FQNNGV. CDR3 nucleotides: TGTGCCAGCAGCTTAGATTCAGGGCCGGCTTTCTTT. Protein: CASSLDSGPAFF.

This chain uses TRBV21-1 with TRBJ2-2; the D call of TRBD2 is as the table states it, not checked on the DNA. TRBV21-1 is classified as a pseudogene. The CDR3 loop spans 17 amino acids. The CDR3 loop is CASSKRNDSGGTGELFF. The CDR3 nucleotides read TGTGCCAGCAGCAAACGGAACGACAGTGGGGGGACCGGGGAGCTGTTTTTT.

The V gene is TRBV5-8, the J gene TRBJ2-7; perhaps TRBD1 as D (6 bases). Germline CDR1 reads SGHTS; CDR2 reads YDEGEE. The ends were cut back, 6 bases at V and 3 bases at J, with 13 bases in the middle. CDR3 length: 13 amino acids. The CDR3, as DNA: TGTGCCAGCATCTGGGACACTGACTACGAGCAGTACTTC. Translated, it gives CASIWDTDYEQYF.

The J gene is TRBJ1-1, the V gene TRBV4-3; weak D call: TRBD1 (6 bases). Between the trimmed V and J ends, which lost 5 bases and 2 bases, there was a span of 12 bases. The CDR3 totals 14 residues. Germline V gene sequence: CDR1 LGHNA, CDR2 YSLEER. The CDR3: CASSVGTTNTEAFF. The CDR3 coding sequence is TGCGCCAGCAGCGTGGGGACAACCAACACTGAAGCTTTCTTT.

The chain recombines TRBV11-2 with TRBJ2-7; D might be TRBD1 (5 bases). The V and J ends lost 0 bases and 5 bases respectively, with 8 bases between them. The CDR3 is 13 amino acids. Germline CDR1 and CDR2: SGHAT and FQNNGV. CDR3 residues: CASSLDRVNEQYF. The CDR3 DNA is TGTGCCAGCAGCTTAGACAGGGTCAACGAGCAGTACTTC.

V usage is TRBV20-1 and J usage is TRBJ2-5; 7 bases align to TRBD1. The CDR3 loop spans 11 amino acids. Germline-derived CDR1 and CDR2 are DFQATT and SNEGSKA (reference sequence). V lost 6 bases and J lost 4; bases outside the gene matches: 2. This CDR3 reads CSATGAETQYF. The CDR3 coding sequence is TGCAGTGCCACAGGGGCAGAGACCCAGTACTTC.

The J gene is TRBJ2-7, the V gene TRBV5-6, with a tentative D call TRBD2 (5 bases). CDR1 and CDR2 from the germline V gene are SGHDT and YYEEEE. V dropped 1 base and J dropped 4 bases, with 9 bases sitting between them. This CDR3 has 13 amino acids. The CDR3 is CASSLTRGYEQYF. DNA of the CDR3: TGTGCCAGCAGCTTGACTAGAGGGTACGAGCAGTACTTC.

This clone occurred once. The chain couples TRBV27 to TRBJ1-2; TRBD1 agrees at 7 bases. The CDR3 contains 12 residues. J lost 7 bases, V lost 11 bases, and 10 bases had no gene match. Germline values: CDR1 MNHEY, CDR2 SMNVEV (reference sequence). The CDR3: CASGGRQGGYTF. The DNA for the CDR3 is TGTGCCTCCGGGGGCCGACAGGGTGGCTACACCTTC.

Only a few counts were recorded for this clone. The chain has TRBV6-1 and TRBJ2-7; 10 bases are shared with TRBD1. V lost 6 bases to trimming and J lost 6 bases; unmatched junction nucleotides: 8. Germline CDR1 is MNHNS and CDR2 is SASEGT. This CDR3 is 14 amino acids long. The CDR3 loop is CASSGGQGLGEQYF. DNA of the CDR3: TGTGCCAGCAGCGGGGGACAGGGGCTAGGCGAGCAGTACTTC.

J is TRBJ2-5 and V is TRBV6-6; D unclear. V was trimmed by 2 bases and J by 1 base, leaving 8 bases between them. Per germline, CDR1 MNHNY and CDR2 SVGAGI (reference sequence). The CDR3 totals 14 residues. Here the CDR3 reads CASSYGTGQETQYF. CDR3 nucleotides: TGTGCCAGCAGTTACGGCACGGGCCAAGAGACCCAGTACTTC.

This rearrangement joins TRBV7-2 to TRBJ2-5; 7 bases fit TRBD2. The CDR3 is made up of 15 amino acids. The germline CDR1 and CDR2 sequences are SGHTA and FQGNSA. J gave up 5 bases and V 2 bases, and 8 bases lay outside the gene matches. The CDR3 region has the DNA TGTGCCAGCAGCTTACCGACACTAGCGCGGGAGACCCAGTACTTC. As protein: CASSLPTLARETQYF.

The genes are TRBV9 and TRBJ2-5; unclear D gene. V was cut by 3 bases and J by 2 bases, with 11 bases left in between. Germline loops: CDR1 SGDLS, CDR2 YYNGEE. This CDR3 comprises 14 residues. CDR3: CASSGPYTQETQYF. The CDR3 DNA follows: TGTGCCAGCAGCGGGCCTTATACACAAGAGACCCAGTACTTC.

This clone was counted a few times. This chain joins TRBV7-9 and TRBJ2-7, with D maybe TRBD1 (6 bases). Germline V gene data show CDR1 as SEHNR and CDR2 as FQNEAQ (reference sequence). This CDR3 is built from 15 residues. Trimming pared 1 base from V and 0 bases from J, leaving 10 bases between. The CDR3 bases are TGTGCCAGCAGCTTAGGGACAGCGAGCTCCTACGAGCAGTACTTC. Its protein product is CASSLGTASSYEQYF.

The rearrangement uses TRBV10-2 and TRBJ1-1, with D possibly matching TRBD1 (5 bases). This CDR3 region has 12 residues. V was cut by 6 bases and J by 6 bases, with 11 bases left in between. Germline V gives CDR1 WSHSY, CDR2 SAAADI. The CDR3 DNA reads as TGCGCCAGCAGGGGGGGAGTCGCTGAAGCTTTCTTT. Protein sequence: CASRGGVAEAFF.